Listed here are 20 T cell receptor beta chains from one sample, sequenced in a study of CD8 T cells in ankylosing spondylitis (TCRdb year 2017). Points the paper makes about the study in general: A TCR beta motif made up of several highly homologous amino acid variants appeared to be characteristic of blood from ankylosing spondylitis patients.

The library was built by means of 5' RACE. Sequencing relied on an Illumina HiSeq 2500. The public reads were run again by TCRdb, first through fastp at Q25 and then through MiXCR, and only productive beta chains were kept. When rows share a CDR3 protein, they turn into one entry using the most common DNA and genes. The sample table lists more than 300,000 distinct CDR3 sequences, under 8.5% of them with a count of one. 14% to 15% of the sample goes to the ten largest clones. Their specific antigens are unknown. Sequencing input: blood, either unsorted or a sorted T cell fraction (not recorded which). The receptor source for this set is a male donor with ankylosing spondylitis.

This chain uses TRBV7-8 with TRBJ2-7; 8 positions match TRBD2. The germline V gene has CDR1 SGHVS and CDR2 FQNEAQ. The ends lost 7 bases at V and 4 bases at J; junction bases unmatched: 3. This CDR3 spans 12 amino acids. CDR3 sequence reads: CASISGMYEQYF. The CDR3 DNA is TGTGCCAGCATTAGCGGGATGTACGAGCAGTACTTC.

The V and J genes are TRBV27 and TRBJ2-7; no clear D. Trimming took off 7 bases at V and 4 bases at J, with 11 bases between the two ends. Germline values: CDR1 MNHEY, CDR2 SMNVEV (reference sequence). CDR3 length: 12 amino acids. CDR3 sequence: CASIGIPYEQYF. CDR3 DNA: TGTGCCAGCATCGGCATTCCTTACGAGCAGTACTTC.

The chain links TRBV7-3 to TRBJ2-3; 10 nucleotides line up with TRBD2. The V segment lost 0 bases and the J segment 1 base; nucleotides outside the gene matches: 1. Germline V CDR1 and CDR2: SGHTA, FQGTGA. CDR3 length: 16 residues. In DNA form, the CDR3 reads TGTGCCAGCAGCTTAACCGGGACTAGCGGCACAGATACGCAGTATTTT. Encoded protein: CASSLTGTSGTDTQYF.

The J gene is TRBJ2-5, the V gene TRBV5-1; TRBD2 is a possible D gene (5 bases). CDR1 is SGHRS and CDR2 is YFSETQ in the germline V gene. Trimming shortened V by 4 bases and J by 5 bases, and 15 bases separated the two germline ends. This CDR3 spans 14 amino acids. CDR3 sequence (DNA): TGCGCCAGCAGCCCTTACGTGGGCGGGGAGACCCAGTACTTC. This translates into CASSPYVGGETQYF.

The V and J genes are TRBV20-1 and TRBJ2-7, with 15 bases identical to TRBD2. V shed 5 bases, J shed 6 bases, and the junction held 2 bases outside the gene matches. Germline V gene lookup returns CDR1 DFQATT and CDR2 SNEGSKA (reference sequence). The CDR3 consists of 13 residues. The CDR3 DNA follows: TGCAGTGCTGGACTAGCGGGAGGGGGCGAGCAGTACTTC. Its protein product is CSAGLAGGGEQYF.

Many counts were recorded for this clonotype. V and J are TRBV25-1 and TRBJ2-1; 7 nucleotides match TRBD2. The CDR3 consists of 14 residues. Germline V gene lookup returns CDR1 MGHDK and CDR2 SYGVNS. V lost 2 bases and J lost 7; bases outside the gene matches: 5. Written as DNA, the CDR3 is TGTGCCAGCAGTGAAGGGGACTATAGTAATGAGCAGTTCTTC. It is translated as CASSEGDYSNEQFF.

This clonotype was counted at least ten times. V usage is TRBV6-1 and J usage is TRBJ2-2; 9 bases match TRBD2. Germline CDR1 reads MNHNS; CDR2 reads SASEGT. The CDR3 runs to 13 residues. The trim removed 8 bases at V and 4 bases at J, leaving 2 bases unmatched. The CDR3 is CASRTSATGELFF. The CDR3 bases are TGTGCCAGCCGGACTAGCGCCACCGGGGAGCTGTTTTTT.

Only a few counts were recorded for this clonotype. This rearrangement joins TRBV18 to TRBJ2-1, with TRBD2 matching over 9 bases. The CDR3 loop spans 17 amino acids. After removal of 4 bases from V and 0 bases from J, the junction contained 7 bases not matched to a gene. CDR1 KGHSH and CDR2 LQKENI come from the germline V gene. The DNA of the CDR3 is TGTGCCAGCTCACTTCAGCTAGCGGGAACCTCCTACAATGAGCAGTTCTTC. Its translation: CASSLQLAGTSYNEQFF.

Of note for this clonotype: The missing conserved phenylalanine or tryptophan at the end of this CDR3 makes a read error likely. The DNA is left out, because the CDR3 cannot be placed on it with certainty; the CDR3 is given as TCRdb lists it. The CDR3 protein is CASSARTSEERL. This rearrangement joins TRBV2 to TRBJ2-7; TRBD2, the table's D call, was not compared with the DNA. Germline V gene data show CDR1 as SNHLY and CDR2 as FYNNEI. Counting both end residues, the CDR3 totals 12 amino acids.

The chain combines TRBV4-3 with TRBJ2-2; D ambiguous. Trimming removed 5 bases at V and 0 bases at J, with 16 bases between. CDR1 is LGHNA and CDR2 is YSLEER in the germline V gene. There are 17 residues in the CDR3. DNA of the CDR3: TGCGCCAGCAGCGACCCATCGACTGGGCCGAACACCGGGGAGCTGTTTTTT. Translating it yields CASSDPSTGPNTGELFF.

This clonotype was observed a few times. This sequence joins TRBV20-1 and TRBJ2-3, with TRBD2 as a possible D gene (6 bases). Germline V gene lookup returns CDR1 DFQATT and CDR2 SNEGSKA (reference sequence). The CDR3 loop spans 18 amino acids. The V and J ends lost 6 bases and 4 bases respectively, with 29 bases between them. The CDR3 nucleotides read TGCAGTGCCCACCCTGGGACCTCTAGCGAACTATTGTCAGATACGCAGTATTTT. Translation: CSAHPGTSSELLSDTQYF.

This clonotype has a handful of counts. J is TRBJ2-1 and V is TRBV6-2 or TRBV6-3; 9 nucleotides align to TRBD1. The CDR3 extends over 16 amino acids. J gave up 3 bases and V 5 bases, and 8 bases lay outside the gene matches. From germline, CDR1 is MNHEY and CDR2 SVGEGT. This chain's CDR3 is CASSLRDRALYNEQFF. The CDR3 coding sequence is TGTGCCAGCAGTCTCCGGGACAGGGCCCTCTACAATGAGCAGTTCTTC.

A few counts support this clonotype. The CDR3 sequence is CASSLGGSFYRYEQYF. The CDR3, as DNA: TGTGCCAGCAGCCTCGGGGGCAGCTTTTACCGTTACGAGCAGTACTTC. V gene TRBV11-2 combines with J gene TRBJ2-7; D is perhaps TRBD1 or TRBD2 (6 bases each). The CDR3 runs to 16 residues. Germline values: CDR1 SGHAT, CDR2 FQNNGV. The ends were cut back, 5 bases at V and 4 bases at J, with 21 bases in the middle.

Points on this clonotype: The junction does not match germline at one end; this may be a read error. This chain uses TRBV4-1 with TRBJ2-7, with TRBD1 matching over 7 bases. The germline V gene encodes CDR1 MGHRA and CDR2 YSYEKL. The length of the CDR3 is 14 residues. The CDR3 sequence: CASSEDRAKYEQYF. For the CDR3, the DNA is TGCGCCAGCAGCGAAGACAGGGCGAAATACGAGCAGTACTTC.

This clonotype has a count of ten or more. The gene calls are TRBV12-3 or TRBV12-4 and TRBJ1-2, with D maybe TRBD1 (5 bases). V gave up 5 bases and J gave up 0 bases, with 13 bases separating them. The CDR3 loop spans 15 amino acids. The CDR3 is CASSTRQLANYGYTF. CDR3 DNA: TGTGCCAGCAGTACAAGACAGCTAGCTAACTATGGCTACACCTTC.

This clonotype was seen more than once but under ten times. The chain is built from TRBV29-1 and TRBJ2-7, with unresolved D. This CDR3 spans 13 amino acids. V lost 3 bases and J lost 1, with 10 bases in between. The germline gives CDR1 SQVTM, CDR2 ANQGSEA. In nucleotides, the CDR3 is TGCAGCGTTGAGCAAGGCCGGTCCTACGAGCAGTACTTC. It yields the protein CSVEQGRSYEQYF.

DNA for the CDR3: TGCGCCAGCAGCCGCGGGAGTGATCGTGAGCAGTTCTTC. Its protein is CASSRGSDREQFF. The rearrangement uses TRBV4-3 and TRBJ2-1; 7 nucleotides align to TRBD2. Trimming at V came to 4 bases and at J to 9 bases, leaving 6 bases not matched to a gene. The CDR3 loop spans 13 amino acids. CDR1 is LGHNA, CDR2 YSLEER, per germline.

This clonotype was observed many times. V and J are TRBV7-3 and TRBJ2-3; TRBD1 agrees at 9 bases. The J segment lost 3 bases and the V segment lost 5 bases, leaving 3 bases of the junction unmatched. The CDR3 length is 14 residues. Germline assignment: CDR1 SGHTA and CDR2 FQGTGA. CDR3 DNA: TGTGCCAGCAGCCCGACAGGGGGAACAGATACGCAGTATTTT. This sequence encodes CASSPTGGTDTQYF. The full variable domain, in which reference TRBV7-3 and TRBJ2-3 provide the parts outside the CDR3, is GAGVSQTPSNKVTEKGKYVELRCDPISGHTALYWYRQSLGQGPEFLIYFQGTGAADDSGLPNDRFFAVRPEGSVSTLKIQRTERGDSAVYLCASSPTGGTDTQYFGPGTRLTVL.

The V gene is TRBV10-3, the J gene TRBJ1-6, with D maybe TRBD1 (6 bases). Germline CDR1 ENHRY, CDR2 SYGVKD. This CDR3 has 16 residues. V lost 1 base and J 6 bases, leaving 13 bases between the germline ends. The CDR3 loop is CAISEFAGDINSPLHF. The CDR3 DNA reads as TGTGCCATCAGTGAGTTCGCAGGGGACATTAATTCACCCCTCCACTTT.

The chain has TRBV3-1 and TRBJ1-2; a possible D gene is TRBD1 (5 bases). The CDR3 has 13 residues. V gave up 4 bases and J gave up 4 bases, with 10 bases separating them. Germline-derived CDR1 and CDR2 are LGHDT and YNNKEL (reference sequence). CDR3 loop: CASSPETAYGYTF. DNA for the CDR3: TGTGCCAGCAGCCCCGAGACAGCCTATGGCTACACCTTC.